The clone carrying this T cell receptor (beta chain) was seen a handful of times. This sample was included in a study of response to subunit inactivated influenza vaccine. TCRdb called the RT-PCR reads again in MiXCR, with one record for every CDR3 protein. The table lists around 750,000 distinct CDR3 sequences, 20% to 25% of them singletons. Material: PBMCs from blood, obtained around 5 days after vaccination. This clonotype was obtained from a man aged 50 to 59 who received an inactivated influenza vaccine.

The CDR3 region has the DNA TGTGCCAGCAGTTACGCACCGCGGGGTACTCTTGAGACCCAGTACTTC. It specifies CASSYAPRGTLETQYF. The V gene is TRBV6-5, the J gene TRBJ2-5; TRBD2 might be the D (6 bases). The CDR3 extends over 16 amino acids. V lost 2 bases to trimming and J lost 5 bases, with 18 bases between them. Germline lookup yields CDR1 MNHEY and CDR2 SVGAGI.